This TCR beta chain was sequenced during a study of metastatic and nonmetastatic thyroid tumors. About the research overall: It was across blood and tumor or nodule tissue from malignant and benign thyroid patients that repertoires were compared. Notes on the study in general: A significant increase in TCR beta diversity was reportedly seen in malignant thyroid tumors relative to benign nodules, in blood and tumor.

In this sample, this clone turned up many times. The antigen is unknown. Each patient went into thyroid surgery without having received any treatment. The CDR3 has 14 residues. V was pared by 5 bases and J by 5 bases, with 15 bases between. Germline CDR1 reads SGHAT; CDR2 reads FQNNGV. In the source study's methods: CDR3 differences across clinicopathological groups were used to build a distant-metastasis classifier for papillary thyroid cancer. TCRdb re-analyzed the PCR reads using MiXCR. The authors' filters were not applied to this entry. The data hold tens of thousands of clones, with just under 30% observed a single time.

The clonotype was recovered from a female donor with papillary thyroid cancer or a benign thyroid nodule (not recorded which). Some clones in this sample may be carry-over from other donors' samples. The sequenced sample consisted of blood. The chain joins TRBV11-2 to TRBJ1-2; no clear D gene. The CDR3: CASSGSRQAYGYTF. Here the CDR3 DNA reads TGTGCCAGCAGCGGATCGAGGCAGGCTTATGGCTACACCTTC.